These 9 T cell receptor beta chains were sequenced from one sample in a study of blood T cell repertoires in COVID-19 (TCRdb year 2020). Libraries were constructed by the immunoSEQ multiplex PCR assay. The table was pulled from immuneACCESS by TCRdb, which kept in-frame rearrangements only. Such tables lose some clones; where checked, under half of the loss comes from unresolved V genes, and the rest has no known cause. Counted in this sample were 250,000 to 350,000 clones; roughly 85% of them appeared once. The top ten clones comprise around 2.9% of the sample. The sequenced sample was peripheral blood. These TCRs come from a woman in her twenties or thirties with active or convalescent COVID-19.

This chain joins TRBV5-6 and TRBJ2-7, with D maybe TRBD2 (6 bases). CDR3 length: 14 residues. The V gene's germline CDR1 is SGHDT and CDR2 YYEEEE. Trimming took 4 bases from V and 2 from J, leaving 13 bases between them. The CDR3 sequence: CASSTGDSAYEQYF. The CDR3 DNA sequence: TGTGCCAGCAGCACCGGGGACTCAGCCTACGAGCAGTACTTC. Full variable domain (missing parts from reference TRBV5-6 and TRBJ2-7): DAGVTQSPTHLIKTRGQQVTLRCSPKSGHDTVSWYQQALGQGPQFIFQYYEEEERQRGNFPDRFSGHQFPNYSSELNVNALLLGDSALYLCASSTGDSAYEQYFGPGTRLTVT.

The chain is built from TRBV5-1 and TRBJ2-3; the match to TRBD2 covers 10 bases. Germline V gene data show CDR1 as SGHRS and CDR2 as YFSETQ. This CDR3 has 17 amino acids. The V gene end was trimmed by 0 bases and the J gene end by 0 bases; junction bases not matched to a gene: 4. This CDR3 reads CASSLALAGASTDTQYF. The CDR3 DNA reads as TGCGCCAGCAGCTTGGCCCTAGCGGGGGCGAGCACAGATACGCAGTATTTT.

This sequence joins TRBV27 and TRBJ2-1, with D maybe TRBD1 (6 bases). This CDR3 has 17 residues. Trimming stripped 2 bases from V and 0 bases from J, with 14 bases between. Germline-derived CDR1 and CDR2 are MNHEY and SMNVEV (reference sequence). CDR3 DNA: TGTGCCAGCAGTTTACGGACAGCTATAAGCTCCTACAATGAGCAGTTCTTC. This gives the protein CASSLRTAISSYNEQFF.

V is TRBV4-3 and J is TRBJ1-1; D remains ambiguous. Germline assignment: CDR1 LGHNA and CDR2 YSLEER. V gave up 0 bases and J gave up 4 bases, with 12 bases separating them. CDR3 length: 15 residues. Written as DNA, the CDR3 is TGCGCCAGCAGCCAAGATAGAGGGTTCGGCACTGAAGCTTTCTTT. Residues: CASSQDRGFGTEAFF.

The chain carries TRBV30 and TRBJ1-1; D remains ambiguous. Per the germline V gene, CDR1 is GTSNPN and CDR2 is SVGIG (reference sequence). The length of the CDR3 is 11 residues. V lost 5 bases to trimming and J lost 0 bases, with 4 bases between them. The CDR3 loop reads CAWAVNTEAFF. The CDR3 coding sequence is TGTGCCTGGGCTGTGAACACTGAAGCTTTCTTT. Complete variable domain (other parts from reference TRBV30 and TRBJ1-1): SQTIHQWPATLVQPVGSPLSLECTVEGTSNPNLYWYRQAAGRGLQLLFYSVGIGQISSEVPQNLSASRPQDRQFILSSKKLLLSDSGFYLCAWAVNTEAFFGQGTRLTVV.

The chain uses TRBV3-1 (or the pseudogene TRBV3-2) and TRBJ2-1, with TRBD2 identical over 8 bases. This CDR3 region has 16 residues. Germline CDR1 reads LGHDT; CDR2 reads YNNKEL (reference sequence). The V segment lost 4 bases and the J segment 7 bases; nucleotides outside the gene matches: 12. The CDR3 loop is CASSLTQRGWVNEQFF. CDR3 nucleotides: TGTGCCAGCAGCCTTACTCAGCGGGGGTGGGTGAATGAGCAGTTCTTC.

The chain combines TRBV5-1 with TRBJ2-2; TRBD1 agrees at 9 bases. The CDR3 is 14 amino acids. The junction had 2 bases not matched to a gene; V was cut back by 4 bases and J by 4 bases. Germline CDR1 and CDR2: SGHRS and YFSETQ. CDR3 nucleotides: TGCGCCAGCAGCGCGGGACAGGGCACCGGGGAGCTGTTTTTT. It specifies CASSAGQGTGELFF.

This clone was detected only once. The gene calls are TRBV5-6 and TRBJ1-4, with TRBD1 as a possible D gene (5 bases). This CDR3 contains 13 residues. Germline-derived CDR1 and CDR2 are SGHDT and YYEEEE. Trimming removed 1 base at V and 5 bases at J, with 6 bases between. The CDR3 coding sequence is TGTGCCAGCAGCTTGTCAGGGAATGAAAAACTGTTTTTT. Translating gives CASSLSGNEKLFF.

This chain uses TRBV5-6 with TRBJ2-3; 8 nucleotides align to TRBD2. Germline CDR1 and CDR2: SGHDT and YYEEEE. Trimming took 0 bases from V and 1 from J; bases not matched to a gene: 4. The CDR3 covers 16 residues. The CDR3 DNA sequence: TGTGCCAGCAGCTTGGGGCTAGCGGGCCGCACAGATACGCAGTATTTT. Translated, it gives CASSLGLAGRTDTQYF.